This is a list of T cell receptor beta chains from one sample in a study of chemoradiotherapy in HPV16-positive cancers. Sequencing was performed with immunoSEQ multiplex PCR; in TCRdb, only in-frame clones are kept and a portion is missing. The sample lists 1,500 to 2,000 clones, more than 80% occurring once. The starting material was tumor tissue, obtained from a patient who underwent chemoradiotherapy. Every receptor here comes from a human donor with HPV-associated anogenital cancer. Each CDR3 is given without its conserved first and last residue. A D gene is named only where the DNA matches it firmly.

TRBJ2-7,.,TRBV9,ASSVGVGQKETYEQY
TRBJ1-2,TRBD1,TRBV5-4,ASSLPRGEGDYGYT
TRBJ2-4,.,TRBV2,ASGGSGGRQY
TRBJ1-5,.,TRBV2,ASSRDRSNQPQH
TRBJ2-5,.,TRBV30,AWSRFLETQY
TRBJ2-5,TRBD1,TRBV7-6,ASSSSRGDRGRETQY
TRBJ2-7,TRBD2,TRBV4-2,ASSQDTSGSYEQY
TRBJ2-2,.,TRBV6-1,ASSVMNIGELF
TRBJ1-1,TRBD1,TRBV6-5,ASRPRTGKTEAF
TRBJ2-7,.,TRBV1,TSSQEGAVYEQY
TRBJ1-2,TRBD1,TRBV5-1,ASSLAGTGRTGYT
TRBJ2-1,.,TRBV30,AWTNYYNEQF
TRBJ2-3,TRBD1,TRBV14,ASRAGKTGRSDTQY
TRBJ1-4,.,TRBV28,ASSSTSGGTEKLF
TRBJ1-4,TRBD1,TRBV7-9,ASSHDRGQDNEKLF
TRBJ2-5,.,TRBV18,ASSVQQPETQY
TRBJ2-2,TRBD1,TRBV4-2,ASSRQPTGGIAGELF
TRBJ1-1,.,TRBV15,ATSRGTGGGTEAF
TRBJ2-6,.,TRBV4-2,ASSQERGSGANVLT
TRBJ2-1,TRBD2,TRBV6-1,ASSDRGWAGGLTNEQF
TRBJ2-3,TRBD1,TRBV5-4,ASSLEIDRVADTQY
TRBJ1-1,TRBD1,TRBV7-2,ASSFPRTGTNTEAF
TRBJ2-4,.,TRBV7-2,ASSPGTDIQY
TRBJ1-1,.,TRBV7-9,ASSAQVLSTEAF
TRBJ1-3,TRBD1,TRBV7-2,ASSSSPGQGGNTIY
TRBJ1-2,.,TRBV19,ASSILGMNGGYT
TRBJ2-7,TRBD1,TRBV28,ASSLSRQGKYYEQY
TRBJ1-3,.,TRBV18,ASSPPGIYSGNTIY
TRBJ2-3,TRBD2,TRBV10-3,AISETIREGDAQY
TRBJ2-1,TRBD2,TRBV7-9,ASSLRGGTSYNEQF
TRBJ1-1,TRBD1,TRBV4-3,ASNYRPGGGEAF
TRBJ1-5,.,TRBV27,ASSPLTDSSNQPQH
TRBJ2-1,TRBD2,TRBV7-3,ASSPTLAGINEQF
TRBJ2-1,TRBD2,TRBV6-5,ASRGSSGRVYEQF
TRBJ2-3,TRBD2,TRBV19,ASTMGGADTQY
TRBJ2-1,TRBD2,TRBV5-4,ASSSAGGSYNEQF
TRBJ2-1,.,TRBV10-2,ASRDDRNFYNEQF
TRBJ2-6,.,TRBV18,ASSPSGAGDGANVLT
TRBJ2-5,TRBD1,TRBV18,ASSPPGQGETQY
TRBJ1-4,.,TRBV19,ASSLRTVEKLF
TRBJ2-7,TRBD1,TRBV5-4,ASSLLGQGSYEQY
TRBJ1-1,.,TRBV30,AWSVGWAGALNTEAF
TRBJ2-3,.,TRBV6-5,ASSYGWGTDTQY